This T cell receptor (beta chain) was captured in a study of PD-1 blockade in mismatch repair-deficient tumors. Looking at the study overall: Patients had 12 to 13 mismatch repair-deficient cancer types and were previously treated and progressing. The study, taken as a whole, reports: Tumor-resident clones, often undetectable pretreatment in blood, expanded then contracted after pembrolizumab.

Generated by immunoSEQ multiplex PCR, the TCRdb table keeps only in-frame clones and is missing some. The table shows about 130,000 clones, with roughly 90% occurring only once. PCR or immunohistochemistry showed mismatch repair deficiency in every enrolled patient. TCR sequencing covered a few patients who responded to pembrolizumab. The CDR3 loop spans 14 amino acids. The V and J ends lost 1 base and 5 bases respectively, with 11 bases between them. Germline CDR1 GTSNPN, CDR2 SVGIG (reference sequence). Remarks on this clone: What it binds is unknown.

This TCR was recovered from an adult with mismatch repair-deficient cancer. The rearrangement joins TRBV30 to TRBJ1-4; D gene uncertain. The specimen comprised peripheral blood, sampled roughly 67 weeks after starting pembrolizumab. The CDR3 sequence: CAWSALRNNEKLFF. The CDR3, as DNA: TGTGCCTGGAGTGCCCTGAGGAACAATGAAAAACTGTTTTTT.